This is a list of T cell receptor beta chains from one sample in a study of CD8 T cells in Susac syndrome. TCRdb ran MiXCR on the immunoSEQ multiplex PCR reads and lists one entry per CDR3 protein. The sample contains approximately 120,000 distinct CDR3 sequences, 85% to 95% of which appear only once. The sequencing input was CD8+ T cells from PBMCs. These receptors were obtained from a human donor in good health. Both conserved end residues are part of each CDR3. The D gene is left open where the match is weak. Clone sizes are given selectively: once, few, many, or a class where the clone is expanded.

j_call | d_call | v_call | clone_size | cdr3_nt | cdr3_aa
TRBJ2-1 | . | TRBV7-7 | . | TGTGCCAGCAGCTCGACTGGTTTTGGGGGTGAGCAGTTCTTC | CASSSTGFGGEQFF
TRBJ2-1 | TRBD2 | TRBV7-9 | once | TGTGCCAGCAGTCTTCTAAGCGGGAGCTCCTACAATGAGCAGTTCTTC | CASSLLSGSSYNEQFF
TRBJ2-7 | TRBD2 | TRBV13 | . | TGTGCCAGCAGCTTAGGTGTCCTGGGGGGGAACGAGCAGTACTTC | CASSLGVLGGNEQYF
TRBJ1-5 | . | TRBV7-2 | once | TGTGCCAGCAGCGGGGAGAGCAATCAGCCCCAGCATTTT | CASSGESNQPQHF
TRBJ2-2 | TRBD1 | TRBV6-2/TRBV6-3 | . | TGTGCCAGCAGTTACTCGAGGATCGGGACAGGGGACTCCGGGGAGCTGTTTTTT | CASSYSRIGTGDSGELFF
TRBJ1-1 | . | TRBV30 | . | TGTGCCTGGACCGCCTTATCGGGTAACACTGAAGCTTTCTTT | CAWTALSGNTEAFF
TRBJ1-6 | . | TRBV6-2/TRBV6-3 | . | TGTGCCAGCGGTGCCACACGGTCACCCCTCCACTTT | CASGATRSPLHF
TRBJ1-1 | TRBD1 | TRBV4-1 | . | TGCGCCAGCAGCCGGGACAGGGAGAGTGAAGCTTTCTTT | CASSRDRESEAFF
TRBJ2-2 | . | TRBV10-3 | . | TGTGCCATCAGCGATATGGGCACCGGGGAGCTGTTTTTT | CAISDMGTGELFF
TRBJ1-3 | . | TRBV29-1 | . | TGCAGCGTTGTTTACGGGGCTGGGGTCTCTGGAAACACCATATATTTT | CSVVYGAGVSGNTIYF
TRBJ2-3 | . | TRBV19 | . | TGTGCCAGTAGTATCCGAAAGAAACCCACCGGGACACCTAAGATTACAGATACGCAGTATTTT | CASSIRKKPTGTPKITDTQYF
TRBJ1-1 | . | TRBV6-2/TRBV6-3 | . | TGTGCCAGCACCGGTTCTTGGAACACTGAAGCTTTCTTT | CASTGSWNTEAFF
TRBJ2-5 | TRBD2 | TRBV20-1 | once | TGCAGTGCTAGCCAAGACTCCGGGACTAGCGAGACCCAGTACTTC | CSASQDSGTSETQYF
TRBJ1-1 | . | TRBV19 | . | TGTGCCAGTAGTCCCTGGGGACGGTCGAACACTGAAGCTTTCTTT | CASSPWGRSNTEAFF
TRBJ2-5 | TRBD2 | TRBV7-2 | . | TGTGCCAGCAGCGCGACTAGCGGGGGGGCTGAGACCCAGTACTTC | CASSATSGGAETQYF
TRBJ2-5 | . | TRBV2 | . | TGTGCCAGCCGACGGCAGGGAGAAAGCCAAGAGACCCAGTACTTC | CASRRQGESQETQYF
TRBJ1-5 | . | TRBV5-1 | . | TGCGCCAGCAGCTTGGGTGGGGGCAATCAGCCCCAGCATTTT | CASSLGGGNQPQHF
TRBJ1-5 | . | TRBV29-1 | . | TGCAGCGTTGGGGGGGCGAGTCAGCCCCAGCATTTT | CSVGGASQPQHF
TRBJ1-1 | . | TRBV14 | . | TGTGCCAGCAGCCAAGGACAGCGCTGGCGCTTCTTT | CASSQGQRWRFF
TRBJ2-6 | . | TRBV11-1 | . | TGTGCCAGCAGCTTAGTTGGGGCGGACTGGCTCCGGTCTGGGGCCAACGTCCTGACTTTC | CASSLVGADWLRSGANVLTF
TRBJ2-3 | . | TRBV10-3 | once | TGTGCCATCAGTGAGCCTGCAAACACAGATACGCAGTATTTT | CAISEPANTDTQYF
TRBJ2-5 | . | TRBV20-1 | . | TGCAGTGCTAGAGAACCGCATTTCCAAGAGACCCAGTACTTC | CSAREPHFQETQYF
TRBJ1-5 | . | TRBV27 | . | TGTGCCAGCAGTCTAGGACAGAGCAATCAGCCCCAGCATTTT | CASSLGQSNQPQHF
TRBJ2-7 | . | TRBV6-2/TRBV6-3 | few | TGTGCCAGCAGTTTAGACAGATCCCTTTCCTACGAGCAGTACTTC | CASSLDRSLSYEQYF
TRBJ1-1 | . | TRBV4-2 | . | TGTGCCAGCAGCCAGGTGCAGGCGATGAACACTGAAGCTTTCTTT | CASSQVQAMNTEAFF
TRBJ2-7 | . | TRBV6-1 | . | TGTGCCAGCAGTCAAACCCTGGGGCCTAGGATCGAGCAGTACTTC | CASSQTLGPRIEQYF
TRBJ2-3 | . | TRBV30 | . | TGTGCCTGGAGTAATCGTCCGCCTCTGCCCCCAGATACGCAGTATTTT | CAWSNRPPLPPDTQYF
TRBJ1-5 | . | TRBV23-1 | . | TGCGCCAGCAGTCAATACTCCCCAAACCATCCACCAGATAGCAATCAGCCCCAGCATTTT | CASSQYSPNHPPDSNQPQHF
TRBJ2-2 | . | TRBV12-3/TRBV12-4 | . | TGTGCCAGCAGTTTCCAGGGCCTCGACACCGGGGAGCTGTTTTTT | CASSFQGLDTGELFF
TRBJ1-2 | . | TRBV6-6 | . | TGTGCCAGCAGCCTAGGACAGATGAACTATGGCTACACCTTC | CASSLGQMNYGYTF
TRBJ1-2 | . | TRBV4-1 | . | TGCGCCAGCAGCCAAGGGGGGACTTTTGGCTACACCTTC | CASSQGGTFGYTF
TRBJ2-2 | TRBD2 | TRBV24-1 | . | TGTGCCACCAGTGAGCCCGGTAGCGGGGGGGCCGACACCGGGGAGCTGTTTTTT | CATSEPGSGGADTGELFF
TRBJ1-5 | . | TRBV6-6 | once | TGTGCCAGCAGCTACAGGGTTCCGGGCTATCAGCCCCAGCATTTT | CASSYRVPGYQPQHF
TRBJ2-7 | TRBD2 | TRBV20-1 | . | TGCAGTGCTAGAGATAAAGCGGGAGTTTCCTACGAGCAGTACTTC | CSARDKAGVSYEQYF
TRBJ1-2 | . | TRBV7-2 | . | TGTGCCAGCAGCTTAGCGGACATCCCAAGGTTC | CASSLADIPRF
TRBJ2-7 | . | TRBV7-2 | . | TGTGCCAGCAGCCGCCGTTCCTCCGCCTACGAGCAGTACTTC | CASSRRSSAYEQYF
TRBJ2-3 | . | TRBV7-8 | . | TGTGCCAGCAGCCTAAGACCAGCGGATACGCAGTATTTT | CASSLRPADTQYF
TRBJ1-2 | TRBD1 | TRBV30 | . | TGTGCCTGGAGGAGAACGGGACAGCCGTCCTATGGCTACACCTTC | CAWRRTGQPSYGYTF
TRBJ2-1 | TRBD2 | TRBV6-2/TRBV6-3 | . | TGTGCCAGCAGTCGTTTCTCAACGTTCAAGGGACTCACCGGGAGGCCCTACAATGAGCAGTTCTTC | CASSRFSTFKGLTGRPYNEQFF
TRBJ1-1 | . | TRBV7-2 | . | TGTGCCAGCAGCTTAGAGACCGTCACTGAAGTTTTCTTT | CASSLETVTEVFF
TRBJ2-1 | . | TRBV6-2/TRBV6-3 | . | TGTGCCAGCACCGACCGCCCCTTAGGTGAGCAGTTCTTC | CASTDRPLGEQFF
TRBJ2-5 | . | TRBV4-2 | . | TGTGCCAGCAGCCAAGATCCGGGGGCAGAGACCCAGTACTTC | CASSQDPGAETQYF
TRBJ2-3 | TRBD1 | TRBV20-1 | . | TGCAGTGCTAGGGGGACAGTGGCGGATACGCAGTATTTT | CSARGTVADTQYF
TRBJ2-1 | . | TRBV7-7 | . | TGTGCCAGCAGCTTAGGAGGGCCAGACGGAGGGGAGCAGTTCTTC | CASSLGGPDGGEQFF
TRBJ2-2 | . | TRBV3-1 | . | TGTGCCAGCAGCCGCCGATCAACAGGAGTTGATGGCGGGGAGCTGTTTTTT | CASSRRSTGVDGGELFF
TRBJ1-1 | TRBD1 | TRBV28 | . | TGTGCCAGCAGTTTATTAGGGACAGGAGGCACTGAAGCTTTCTTT | CASSLLGTGGTEAFF
TRBJ2-7 | TRBD1 | TRBV4-1 | . | TGCGCCAGCAGCAAAACGGACAGGCTGGTAGACTACGAGCAGTACTTC | CASSKTDRLVDYEQYF
TRBJ2-1 | . | TRBV6-2/TRBV6-3 | . | TGTGCCAGCAGTCCCGGGAAAGCCACCTACAATGAGCAGTTCTTC | CASSPGKATYNEQFF